Described below is a single TCR beta chain sequence and its context. As yet, its antigen is unknown. These data come from a study of shared clonotypes between healthy human individuals. In germline, CDR1 is SEHNR, CDR2 FQNEAQ (reference sequence). The CDR3 sequence is 14 residues long. V shed 3 bases and J 6 bases; nucleotides not matched to a gene: 4. The assay was immunoSEQ multiplex PCR, and TCRdb's table has in-frame clones only and misses some. The table shows approximately 250,000 clones, with over 50% occurring only once. Findings and limits, study-wide: Apart from blood, nothing was sampled; tissue repertoires likely differ. Incompleteness in sorted-subset sequencing, despite large depth, was shown by rarefaction.

The sample comprised memory CD4+ T cells sorted from blood. Subset: CD45RA-negative fraction. The chain uses TRBV7-9 and TRBJ2-7, with 11 bases that match TRBD2. The receptor was derived from a man aged 25-40 years in good health. The CDR3 nucleotides read TGTGCCAGCAGCTTGTCACTAGCGGGAGTCGAGCAGTACTTC. Its protein product is CASSLSLAGVEQYF.